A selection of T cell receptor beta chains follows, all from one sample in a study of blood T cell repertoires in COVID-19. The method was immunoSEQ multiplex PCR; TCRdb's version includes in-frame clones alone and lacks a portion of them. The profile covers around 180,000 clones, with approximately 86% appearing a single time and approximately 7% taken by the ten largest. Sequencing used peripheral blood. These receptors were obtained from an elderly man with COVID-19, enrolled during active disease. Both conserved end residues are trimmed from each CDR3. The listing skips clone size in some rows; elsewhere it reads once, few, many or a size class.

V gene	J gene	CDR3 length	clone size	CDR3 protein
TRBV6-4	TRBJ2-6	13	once	ASSYQGTGANVLT
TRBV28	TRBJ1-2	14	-	ASRPYRQGADYGYT
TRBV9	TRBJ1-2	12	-	ASSVSHLPYGYT
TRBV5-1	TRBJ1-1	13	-	ASSLVTGFSAEAF
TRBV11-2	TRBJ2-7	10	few	ASSPRTGLQY
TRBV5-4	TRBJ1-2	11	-	ASSFSRTGGYT
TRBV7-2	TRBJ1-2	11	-	ASSLGTSNGYT
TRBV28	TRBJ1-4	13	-	ASSFQGRFNEKLF
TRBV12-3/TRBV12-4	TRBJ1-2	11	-	ASTPDRAYGYT
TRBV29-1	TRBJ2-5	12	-	SVAGLGAEETQY
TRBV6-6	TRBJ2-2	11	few	ATYRGQAGELF
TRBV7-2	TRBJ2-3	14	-	ASSWGTGQGTDTQY
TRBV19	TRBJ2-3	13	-	ASSLGTGGADTQY
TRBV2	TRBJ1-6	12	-	ATSEDSSYSPLH
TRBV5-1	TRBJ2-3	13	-	ASLRGAHSTDTQY
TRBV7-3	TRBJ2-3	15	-	ASSLLGLAGAPDTQY
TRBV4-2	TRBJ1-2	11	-	ASSPGQFWGYT
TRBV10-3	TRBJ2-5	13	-	AISVDRGQGETQY
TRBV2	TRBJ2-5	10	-	ASSELEETQY
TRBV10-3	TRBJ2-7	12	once	AISESTGTYEQY
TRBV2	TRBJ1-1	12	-	ASSARQGKTEAF
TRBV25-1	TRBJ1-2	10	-	ASREENYGYT
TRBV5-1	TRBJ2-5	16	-	ASSLDPRSALIPETQY
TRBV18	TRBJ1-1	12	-	ASSPEARPRGAF
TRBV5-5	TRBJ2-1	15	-	ASSEPTDGGAENEQF
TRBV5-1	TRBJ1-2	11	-	ASSPGDDYGYT
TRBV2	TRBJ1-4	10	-	ASSEAGGKLF
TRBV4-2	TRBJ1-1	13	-	ASSQALNLNTEAF
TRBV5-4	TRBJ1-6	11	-	ASSRQGWPPLH
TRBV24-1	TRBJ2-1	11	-	ATSDFDSGEQF
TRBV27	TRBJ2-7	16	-	ASSGVGVSGTAPYEQY
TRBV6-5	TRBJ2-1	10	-	ASSQGANEQF
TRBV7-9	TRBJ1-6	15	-	ASSLTTAGSYNSPLH
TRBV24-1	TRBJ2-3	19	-	ATSDFGKTSGGALWTDTQY
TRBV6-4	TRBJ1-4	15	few	ASSGKTGGGGNEKLF
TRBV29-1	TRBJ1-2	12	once	SVEMRGPNYGYT